This entry features one TCR beta chain sequence. Its antigen is currently unknown. Each sample provided at least 6 micrograms of extracted total RNA. A J-beta primer mix and a sample-barcoded 5' primer were used in a second PCR of roughly 7 to 12 cycles. TCRdb analysed the 5' RACE reads with MiXCR anew, one entry per CDR3 protein. The top ten clones hold 20% to 25% of a sample with 1.5 million to 2 million distinct CDR3 sequences, about two fifths of them seen once. These data originate in a study of blood T cells in healthy people across ages. Findings and caveats of the study: In these data, TCR beta diversity tracked strongly with naive T cell percentage. It was held that the diversity estimates obtained from one million T cells were underestimates.

The V gene end was trimmed by 4 bases and the J gene end by 6 bases; junction bases not matched to a gene: 9. There are 15 residues in the CDR3. Germline values: CDR1 KGHSH, CDR2 LQKENI. Source material: blood. The chain combines TRBV18 with TRBJ1-2; 9 nucleotides agree with TRBD1. This TCR came from a human donor in good health. The DNA of the CDR3 is TGTGCCAGCTCACTACCGGGACAGGGTACCCATGGCTACACCTTC. It yields the protein CASSLPGQGTHGYTF.